The 13 T cell receptor beta chains below all came from one sample that was sequenced in a study of blood T cell repertoires in COVID-19. TCRdb's table, derived via immunoSEQ multiplex PCR, lists solely in-frame clones and lacks some. The sample records 180,000 or so clones, approximately 86% being singletons. The material sequenced was peripheral blood. Receptor source: a man aged 55 to 69 with acute or convalescent COVID-19.

This chain connects TRBV12-3 or TRBV12-4 to TRBJ1-5; D gene uncertain. This CDR3 contains 13 residues. Deletions cut 3 bases from V and 6 bases from J, with 9 bases between. CDR3 in amino acids: CASSFFQSQPQHF. In nucleotides, the CDR3 is TGTGCCAGCAGTTTTTTCCAGTCTCAGCCCCAGCATTTT.

The V and J genes are TRBV12-3 or TRBV12-4 and TRBJ1-3, with D uncertain. The CDR3 loop spans 13 amino acids. The V and J ends lost 6 bases and 1 base respectively, with 7 bases between them. CDR3 nucleotide sequence: TGTGCCAGCAGCCGTAATTCTGGAAACACCATATATTTT. Translating gives CASSRNSGNTIYF.

The rearrangement joins TRBV2 to TRBJ1-4; D is uncertain. The germline V gene encodes CDR1 SNHLY and CDR2 FYNNEI. Trimming pared 3 bases from V and 0 bases from J, leaving 8 bases between. The CDR3 contains 15 residues. CDR3 protein: CASSDSHATNEKLFF. The CDR3 nucleotides are TGTGCCAGCAGTGACAGTCATGCAACTAATGAAAAACTGTTTTTT.

The V call is TRBV21-1, the J call TRBJ2-2; the table's D call TRBD1 went unverified against the DNA. TRBV21-1 is reported as a pseudogene. CDR3 length: 16 residues. CDR3 nucleotides: TGTGCCAGCAGCAAAGACCGATGGGCACACACCGGGGAGCTGTTTTTT. Its translation: CASSKDRWAHTGELFF.

V gene TRBV6-5 combines with J gene TRBJ2-3, with 9 bases fitting TRBD1. Trimming removed 6 bases from V and 2 bases from J; junction bases left unmatched: 3. Germline V lookup: CDR1 MNHEY, CDR2 SVGAGI. The CDR3 has 14 amino acids. As DNA, the CDR3 is TGTGCCAGCAGGGGACAGGGAATCACAGATACGCAGTATTTT. This sequence encodes CASRGQGITDTQYF.

This chain connects TRBV28 to TRBJ1-1, with TRBD1 matching over 7 bases. CDR1 MDHEN and CDR2 SYDVKM come from the germline V gene. V gave up 8 bases and J gave up 3 bases; unmatched junction bases: 9. This CDR3 spans 14 amino acids. CDR3 DNA sequence: TGTGCCAGCGCCTCCCCCACAGGGGACACTGAAGCTTTCTTT. It encodes CASASPTGDTEAFF.

The J gene is TRBJ2-2, the V gene TRBV19; 8 bases map to TRBD1. The CDR3 length is 16 residues. Germline V gene lookup returns CDR1 LNHDA and CDR2 SQIVND (reference sequence). With 6 bases clipped from V and 7 bases from J, the junction kept 13 bases outside the gene matches. CDR3 sequence (DNA): TGTGCCAGTAGCCCCGGACAGGGAACGTTGATCGGGGAGCTGTTTTTT. It encodes CASSPGQGTLIGELFF.

V and J are TRBV19 and TRBJ1-1; 11 bases align to TRBD1. Germline V gene sequence: CDR1 LNHDA, CDR2 SQIVND (reference sequence). The junction had 6 bases not matched to a gene; V was cut back by 4 bases and J by 2 bases. This CDR3 is 16 amino acids long. The chain's CDR3 is CASSKGQGVRNTEAFF. CDR3 coding DNA: TGTGCCAGTAGTAAGGGACAGGGGGTGAGAAACACTGAAGCTTTCTTT.

This clone came up a few times. This chain connects TRBV24-1 to TRBJ2-1; 13 nucleotides line up with TRBD2. Germline V gene data show CDR1 as KGHDR and CDR2 as SFDVKD. The CDR3 runs to 20 residues. V was pared by 2 bases and J by 2 bases, with 11 bases of the junction left unmatched. The CDR3 region is CATSDSLTSGRIGTYNEQFF. The CDR3 DNA sequence: TGTGCCACCAGTGATTCTTTGACTAGCGGGAGGATTGGGACCTACAATGAGCAGTTCTTC.

The chain links TRBV2 to TRBJ2-7, with a possible D match to TRBD1 (6 bases). The CDR3 length is 15 residues. V was shortened by 3 bases and J by 5 bases, with 17 bases between the two germline ends. In germline, CDR1 is SNHLY, CDR2 FYNNEI. CDR3 protein: CASSDPDRKGDEQYF. For the CDR3, the DNA is TGTGCCAGCAGTGACCCTGACAGGAAAGGAGACGAGCAGTACTTC.

This chain connects TRBV7-2 to TRBJ2-7; maybe TRBD1 (6 bases). The CDR3 extends over 17 amino acids. The V gene lost 1 base and the J gene lost 2 bases, with 18 bases spanning the gap. The germline V gene encodes CDR1 SGHTA and CDR2 FQGNSA. Here the CDR3 DNA reads TGTGCCAGCAGCTTAGAGGGGCAGGGGAGAGTCCCCTACGAGCAGTACTTC. It codes for CASSLEGQGRVPYEQYF.

The genes are TRBV18 and TRBJ2-6; D possibly corresponds to TRBD2 (6 bases). The V and J ends lost 3 bases and 1 base respectively, with 13 bases between them. The CDR3 has 17 residues. Per the germline V gene, CDR1 is KGHSH and CDR2 is LQKENI. The CDR3 here is CASSPREARSGANVLTF. CDR3 coding DNA: TGTGCCAGCTCACCCAGGGAGGCTAGATCTGGGGCCAACGTCCTGACTTTC.

This sequence joins TRBV7-2 and TRBJ2-4, with 9 positions matching TRBD2. J was trimmed by 6 bases and V by 4 bases; bases with no gene match: 7. The CDR3 spans 15 residues. In germline, CDR1 is SGHTA, CDR2 FQGNSA. CDR3 protein: CASSYLSGSGNIQYF. Written as DNA, the CDR3 is TGTGCCAGCAGCTACCTTAGCGGGAGTGGAAACATTCAGTACTTC.